Included here is one TCR beta chain sequence, with context. The data were taken from a study of blood T cell repertoires in COVID-19. Per the authors' pipeline: Quantification of nucleated cells was approximated via reference gene primer amplification. Produced via immunoSEQ multiplex PCR; TCRdb's table is partial and in-frame only. That table is the source of V, J and clone size, and D and trimming were worked out from the DNA. Among under 200,000 clones, about 90% were seen once, and the ten largest hold roughly 2.6%. The V end lost 3 bases, the J end lost 0 bases, and 15 bases lay between the germline ends. Germline CDR1 reads SGHDN; CDR2 reads FVKESK. The CDR3 loop spans 17 amino acids.

V usage is TRBV14 and J usage is TRBJ2-1; TRBD2 is a possible D gene (7 bases). Sequenced input: peripheral blood. This sequence was found in a middle-aged man with active or convalescent COVID-19. The DNA of the CDR3 is TGTGCCAGCAGCCAGAAAACGGGGGGCTTCTCCTACAATGAGCAGTTCTTC. Its translation is CASSQKTGGFSYNEQFF.